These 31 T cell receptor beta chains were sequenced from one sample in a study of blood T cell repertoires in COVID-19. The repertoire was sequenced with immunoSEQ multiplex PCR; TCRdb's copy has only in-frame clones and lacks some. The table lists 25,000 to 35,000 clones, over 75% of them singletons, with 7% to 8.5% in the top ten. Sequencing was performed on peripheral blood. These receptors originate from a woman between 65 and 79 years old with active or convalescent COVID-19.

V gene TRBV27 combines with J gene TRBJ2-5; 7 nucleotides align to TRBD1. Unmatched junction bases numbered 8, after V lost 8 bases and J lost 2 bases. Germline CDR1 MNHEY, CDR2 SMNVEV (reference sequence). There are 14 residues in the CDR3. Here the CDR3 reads CASRKWDRQETQYF. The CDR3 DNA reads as TGTGCCAGCCGGAAGTGGGACAGACAAGAGACCCAGTACTTC.

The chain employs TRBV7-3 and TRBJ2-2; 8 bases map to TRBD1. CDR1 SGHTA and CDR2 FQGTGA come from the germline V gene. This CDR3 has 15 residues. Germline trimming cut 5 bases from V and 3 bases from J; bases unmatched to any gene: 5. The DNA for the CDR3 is TGTGCCAGCAGCCCGACAGGGGCAGACACCGGGGAGCTGTTTTTT. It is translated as CASSPTGADTGELFF. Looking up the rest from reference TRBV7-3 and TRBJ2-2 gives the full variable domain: GAGVSQTPSNKVTEKGKYVELRCDPISGHTALYWYRQSLGQGPEFLIYFQGTGAADDSGLPNDRFFAVRPEGSVSTLKIQRTERGDSAVYLCASSPTGADTGELFFGEGSRLTVL.

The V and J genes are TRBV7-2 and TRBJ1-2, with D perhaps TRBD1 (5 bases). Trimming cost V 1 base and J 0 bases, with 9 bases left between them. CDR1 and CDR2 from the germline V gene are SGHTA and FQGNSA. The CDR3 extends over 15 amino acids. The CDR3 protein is CASSLVDSANYGYTF. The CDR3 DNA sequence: TGTGCCAGCAGCTTAGTTGACAGCGCTAACTATGGCTACACCTTC.

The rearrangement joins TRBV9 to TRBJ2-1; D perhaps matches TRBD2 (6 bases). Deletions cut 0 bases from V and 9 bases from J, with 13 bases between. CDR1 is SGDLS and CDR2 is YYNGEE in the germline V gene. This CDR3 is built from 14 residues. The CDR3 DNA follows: TGTGCCAGCAGCGTAGCTGGCGGGGTGGGTGAGCAGTTCTTC. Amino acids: CASSVAGGVGEQFF.

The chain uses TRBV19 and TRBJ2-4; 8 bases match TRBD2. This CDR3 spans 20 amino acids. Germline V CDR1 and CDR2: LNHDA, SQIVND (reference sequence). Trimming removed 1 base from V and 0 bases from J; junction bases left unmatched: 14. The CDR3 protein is CASSIAGGRNRRVAKNIQYF. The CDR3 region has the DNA TGTGCCAGTAGTATAGCGGGAGGGCGGAACCGTCGGGTAGCCAAAAACATTCAGTACTTC.

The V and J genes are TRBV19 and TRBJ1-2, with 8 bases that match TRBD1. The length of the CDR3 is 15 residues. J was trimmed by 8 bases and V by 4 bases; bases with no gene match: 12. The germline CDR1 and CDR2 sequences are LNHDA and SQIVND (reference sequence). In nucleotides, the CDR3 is TGTGCCAGTAGTACTCGACAGGGGAGCAATGGGGGCTACACCTTC. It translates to CASSTRQGSNGGYTF. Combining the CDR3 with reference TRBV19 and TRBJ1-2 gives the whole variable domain DGGITQSPKYLFRKEGQNVTLSCEQNLNHDAMYWYRQDPGQGLRLIYYSQIVNDFQKGDIAEGYSVSREKKESFPLTVTSAQKNPTAFYLCASSTRQGSNGGYTFGSGTRLTVV.

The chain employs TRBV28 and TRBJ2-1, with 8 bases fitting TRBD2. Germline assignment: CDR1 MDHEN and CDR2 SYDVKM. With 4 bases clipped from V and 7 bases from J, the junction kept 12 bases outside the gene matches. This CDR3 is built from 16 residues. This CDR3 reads CASSSSSGGRNNEQFF. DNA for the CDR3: TGTGCCAGCAGTTCCTCGAGCGGCGGGAGGAATAATGAGCAGTTCTTC.

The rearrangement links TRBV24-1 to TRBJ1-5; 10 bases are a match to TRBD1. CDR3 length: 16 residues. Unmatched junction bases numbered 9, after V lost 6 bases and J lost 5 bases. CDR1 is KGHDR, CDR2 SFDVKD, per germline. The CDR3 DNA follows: TGTGCCACCAGTTTGGGAGGGACAGGGGTTGATCAGCCCCAGCATTTT. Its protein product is CATSLGGTGVDQPQHF.

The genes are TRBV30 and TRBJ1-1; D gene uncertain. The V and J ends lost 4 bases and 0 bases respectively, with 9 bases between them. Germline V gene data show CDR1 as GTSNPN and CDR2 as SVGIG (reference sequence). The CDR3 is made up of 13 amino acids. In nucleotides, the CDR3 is TGTGCCTGGAAGAGGGAATTGAACACTGAAGCTTTCTTT. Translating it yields CAWKRELNTEAFF.

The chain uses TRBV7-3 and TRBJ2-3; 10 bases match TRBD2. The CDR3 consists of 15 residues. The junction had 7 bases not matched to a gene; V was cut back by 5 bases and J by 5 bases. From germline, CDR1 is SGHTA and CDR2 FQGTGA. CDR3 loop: CASSRSGGAVDTQYF. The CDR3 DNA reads TGTGCCAGCAGCCGAAGCGGGGGGGCCGTAGATACGCAGTATTTT.

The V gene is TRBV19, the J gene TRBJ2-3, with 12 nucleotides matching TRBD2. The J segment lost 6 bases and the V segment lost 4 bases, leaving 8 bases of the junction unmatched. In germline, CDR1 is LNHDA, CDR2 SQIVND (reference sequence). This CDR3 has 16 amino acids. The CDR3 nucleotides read TGTGCCAGTAGTACTTCAGGACTAGCGGGAACGGATACGCAGTATTTT. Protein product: CASSTSGLAGTDTQYF.

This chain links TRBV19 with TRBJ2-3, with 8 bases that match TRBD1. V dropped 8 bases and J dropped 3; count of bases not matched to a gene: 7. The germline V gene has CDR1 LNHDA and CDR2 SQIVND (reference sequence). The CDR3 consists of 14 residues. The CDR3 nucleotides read TGTGCCAGTGGTTTGACAGGGGCAACAGATACGCAGTATTTT. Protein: CASGLTGATDTQYF.

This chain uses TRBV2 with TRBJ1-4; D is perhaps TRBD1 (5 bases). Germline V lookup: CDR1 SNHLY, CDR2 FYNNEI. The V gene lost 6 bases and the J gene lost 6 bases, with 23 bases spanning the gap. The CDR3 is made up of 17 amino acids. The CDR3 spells CASRRGLLPLMDEKLFF. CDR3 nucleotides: TGTGCCAGCAGACGGGGGTTGCTACCCCTAATGGATGAAAAACTGTTTTTT.

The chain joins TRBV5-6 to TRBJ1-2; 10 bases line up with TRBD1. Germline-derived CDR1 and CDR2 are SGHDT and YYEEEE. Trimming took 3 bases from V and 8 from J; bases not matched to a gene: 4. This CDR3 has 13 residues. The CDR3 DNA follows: TGTGCCAGCAGCTCGACAGGGGGCCTGGGCTACACCTTC. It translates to CASSSTGGLGYTF.

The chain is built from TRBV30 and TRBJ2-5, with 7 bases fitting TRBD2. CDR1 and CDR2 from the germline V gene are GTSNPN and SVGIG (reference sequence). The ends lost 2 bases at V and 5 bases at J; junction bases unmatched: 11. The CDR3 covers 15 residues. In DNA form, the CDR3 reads TGTGCCTGGAGTTCTCGGACTAGAATGGGGGAGACCCAGTACTTC. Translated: CAWSSRTRMGETQYF.

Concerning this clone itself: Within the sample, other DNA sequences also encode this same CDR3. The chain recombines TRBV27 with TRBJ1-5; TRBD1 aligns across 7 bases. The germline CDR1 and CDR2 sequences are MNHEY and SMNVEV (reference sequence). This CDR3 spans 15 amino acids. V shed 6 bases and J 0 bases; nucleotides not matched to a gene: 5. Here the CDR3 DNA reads TGTGCCAGCAGCCGGGACAGCTATAGCAATCAGCCCCAGCATTTT. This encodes CASSRDSYSNQPQHF.

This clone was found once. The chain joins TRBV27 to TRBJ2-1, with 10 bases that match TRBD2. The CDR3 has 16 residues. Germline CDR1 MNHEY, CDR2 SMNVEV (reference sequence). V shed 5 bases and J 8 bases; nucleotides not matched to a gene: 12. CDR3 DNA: TGTGCCAGCAGTAGGCCTAGCGGGGGATCGGTCCATGAGCAGTTCTTC. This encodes CASSRPSGGSVHEQFF.

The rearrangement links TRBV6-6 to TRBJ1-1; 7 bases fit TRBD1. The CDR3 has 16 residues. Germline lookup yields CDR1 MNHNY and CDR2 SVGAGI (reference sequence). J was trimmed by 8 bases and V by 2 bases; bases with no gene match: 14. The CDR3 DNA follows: TGTGCCAGCAGTTACCGTAAGACAGGGTTACAGACCGAAGCTTTCTTT. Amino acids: CASSYRKTGLQTEAFF.

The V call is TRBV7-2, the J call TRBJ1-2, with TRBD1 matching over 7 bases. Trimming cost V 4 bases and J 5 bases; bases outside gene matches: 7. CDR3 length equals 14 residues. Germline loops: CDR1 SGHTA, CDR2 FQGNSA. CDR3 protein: CASSSSTGVYGYTF. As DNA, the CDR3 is TGTGCCAGCAGCTCCTCCACAGGGGTATATGGCTACACCTTC.

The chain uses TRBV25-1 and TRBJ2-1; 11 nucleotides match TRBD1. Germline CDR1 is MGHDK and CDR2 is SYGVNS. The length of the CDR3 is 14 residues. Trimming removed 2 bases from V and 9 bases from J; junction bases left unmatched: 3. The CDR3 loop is CASSEPGQGVEQFF. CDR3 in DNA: TGTGCCAGCAGTGAACCGGGACAGGGGGTTGAGCAGTTCTTC.

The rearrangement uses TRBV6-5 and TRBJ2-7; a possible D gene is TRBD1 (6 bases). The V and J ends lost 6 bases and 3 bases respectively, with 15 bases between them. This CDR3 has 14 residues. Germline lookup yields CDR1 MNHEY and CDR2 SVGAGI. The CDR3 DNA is TGTGCCAGCAGGACGAGGGGGTCTGGCTACGAGCAGTACTTC. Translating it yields CASRTRGSGYEQYF.

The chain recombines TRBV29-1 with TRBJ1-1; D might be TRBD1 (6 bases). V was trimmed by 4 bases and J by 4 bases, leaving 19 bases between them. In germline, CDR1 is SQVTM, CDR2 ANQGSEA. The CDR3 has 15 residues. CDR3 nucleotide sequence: TGCAGCGTTGCCCGGGTAACAGGGCCGGTCACTGAAGCTTTCTTT. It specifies CSVARVTGPVTEAFF.

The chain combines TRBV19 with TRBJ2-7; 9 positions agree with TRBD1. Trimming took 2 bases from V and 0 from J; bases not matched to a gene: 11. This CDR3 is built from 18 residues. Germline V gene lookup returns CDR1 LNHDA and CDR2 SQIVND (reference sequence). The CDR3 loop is CASSISGRGQGSSYEQYF. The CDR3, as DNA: TGTGCCAGTAGTATAAGTGGCCGCGGACAGGGGAGCTCCTACGAGCAGTACTTC.

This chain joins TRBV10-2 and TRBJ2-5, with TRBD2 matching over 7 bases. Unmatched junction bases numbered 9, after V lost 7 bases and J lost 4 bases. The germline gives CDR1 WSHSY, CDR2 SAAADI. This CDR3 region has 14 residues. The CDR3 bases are TGCGCCAGCACCCCGACTAGCTTTCGAGAGACCCAGTACTTC. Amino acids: CASTPTSFRETQYF.

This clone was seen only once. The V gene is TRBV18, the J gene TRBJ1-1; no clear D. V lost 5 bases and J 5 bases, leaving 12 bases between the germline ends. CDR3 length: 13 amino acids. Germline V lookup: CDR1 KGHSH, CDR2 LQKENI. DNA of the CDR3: TGTGCCAGCTCAATTTTCGCGGGTACTGAAGCTTTCTTT. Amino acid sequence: CASSIFAGTEAFF.

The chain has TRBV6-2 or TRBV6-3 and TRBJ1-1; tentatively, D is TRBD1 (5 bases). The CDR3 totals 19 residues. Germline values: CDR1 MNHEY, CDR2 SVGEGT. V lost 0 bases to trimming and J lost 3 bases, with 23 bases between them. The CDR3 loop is CASSYSRVKRIIRDTEAFF. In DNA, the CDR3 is TGTGCCAGCAGTTACTCCCGGGTTAAACGGATTATCAGGGACACTGAAGCTTTCTTT.

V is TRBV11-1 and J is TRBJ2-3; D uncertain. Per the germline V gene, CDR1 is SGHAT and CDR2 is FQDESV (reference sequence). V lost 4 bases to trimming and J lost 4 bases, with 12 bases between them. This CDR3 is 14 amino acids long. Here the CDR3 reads CASSSPSSADTQYF. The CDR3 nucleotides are TGTGCCAGCAGCTCCCCTTCTTCAGCAGATACGCAGTATTTT.

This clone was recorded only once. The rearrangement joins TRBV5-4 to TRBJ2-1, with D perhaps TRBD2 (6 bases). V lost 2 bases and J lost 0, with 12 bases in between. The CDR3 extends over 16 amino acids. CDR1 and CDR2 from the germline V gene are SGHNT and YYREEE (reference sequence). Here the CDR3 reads CASSLGGGDSYNEQFF. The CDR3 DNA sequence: TGTGCCAGCAGCTTAGGAGGAGGGGACTCCTACAATGAGCAGTTCTTC.

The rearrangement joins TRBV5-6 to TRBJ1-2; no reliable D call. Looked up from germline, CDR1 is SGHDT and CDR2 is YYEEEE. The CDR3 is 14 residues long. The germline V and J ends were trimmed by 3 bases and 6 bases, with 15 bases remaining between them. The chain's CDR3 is CASSSGSSRNGYTF. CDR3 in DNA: TGTGCCAGCAGCTCTGGGTCTTCCAGGAATGGCTACACCTTC.

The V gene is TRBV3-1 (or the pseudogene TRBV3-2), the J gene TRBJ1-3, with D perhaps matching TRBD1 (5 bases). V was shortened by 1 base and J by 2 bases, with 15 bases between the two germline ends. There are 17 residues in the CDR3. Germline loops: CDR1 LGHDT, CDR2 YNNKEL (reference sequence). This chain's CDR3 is CASSQGLLRGAGNTIYF. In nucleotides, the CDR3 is TGTGCCAGCAGCCAAGGACTTTTGCGGGGGGCTGGAAACACCATATATTTT.

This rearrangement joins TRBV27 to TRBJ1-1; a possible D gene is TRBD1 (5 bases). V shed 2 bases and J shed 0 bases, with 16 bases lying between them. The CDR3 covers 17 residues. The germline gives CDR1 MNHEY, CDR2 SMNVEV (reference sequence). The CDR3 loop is CASSLTRVEGLNTEAFF. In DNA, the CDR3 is TGTGCCAGCAGTTTAACCCGGGTGGAGGGGTTGAACACTGAAGCTTTCTTT.